This record looks at one T cell receptor (beta chain) sequence and its context. CDR3 length equals 16 residues. V lost 4 bases and J 1 base, leaving 17 bases between the germline ends. Germline CDR1 and CDR2: SGHDT and YYEEEE. Data came from immunoSEQ multiplex PCR; TCRdb stores just in-frame clones and leaves some out. The sample lists 150,000 to 200,000 clones, approximately 88% occurring once. Everyone who took part was roughly 18 to 89 years old, and they came from 20 to 25 US areas. Clinical history as reported by participants underpinned cohort assignment. Cohort 3 donors counted as recovered after two negative PCRs, clearance, or resolved symptoms. This sample stems from a study of blood T cell repertoires in COVID-19. Study overall: T cells, B-cell-depleted T cells, or PBMCs provided the cDNA or gDNA that served as material.

The clonotype originates from an older woman who had recovered from COVID-19. Sequencing input: PBMCs or T cells enriched from blood (not recorded which). The chain uses TRBV5-6 and TRBJ1-1, with D perhaps TRBD1 (6 bases). In DNA form, the CDR3 reads TGTGCCAGCAGCCCGACAGGACCCGCTGGGAACACTGAAGCTTTCTTT. It codes for CASSPTGPAGNTEAFF. Full variable domain (rest looked up from reference TRBV5-6 and TRBJ1-1): DAGVTQSPTHLIKTRGQQVTLRCSPKSGHDTVSWYQQALGQGPQFIFQYYEEEERQRGNFPDRFSGHQFPNYSSELNVNALLLGDSALYLCASSPTGPAGNTEAFFGQGTRLTVV.